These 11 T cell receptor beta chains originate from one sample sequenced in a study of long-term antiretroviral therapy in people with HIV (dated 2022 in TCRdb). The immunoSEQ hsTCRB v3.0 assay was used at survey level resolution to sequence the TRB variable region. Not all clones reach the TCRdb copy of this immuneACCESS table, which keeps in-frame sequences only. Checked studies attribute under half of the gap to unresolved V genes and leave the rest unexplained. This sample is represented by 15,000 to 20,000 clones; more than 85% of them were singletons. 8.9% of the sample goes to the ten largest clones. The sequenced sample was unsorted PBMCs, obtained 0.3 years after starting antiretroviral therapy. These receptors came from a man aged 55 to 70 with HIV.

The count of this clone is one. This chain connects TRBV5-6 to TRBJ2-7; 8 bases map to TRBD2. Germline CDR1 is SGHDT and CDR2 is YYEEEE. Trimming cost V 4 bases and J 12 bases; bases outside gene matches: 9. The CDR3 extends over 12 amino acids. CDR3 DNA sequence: TGTGCCAGCAGCCCCGGGACTAGAGCCATGTACTTC. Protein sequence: CASSPGTRAMYF.

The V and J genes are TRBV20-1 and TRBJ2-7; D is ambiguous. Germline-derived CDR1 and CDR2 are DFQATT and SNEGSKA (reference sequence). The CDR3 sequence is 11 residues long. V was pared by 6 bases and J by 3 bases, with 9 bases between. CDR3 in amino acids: CSAGDSYEQYF. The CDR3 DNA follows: TGCAGTGCCGGAGATAGCTACGAGCAGTACTTC.

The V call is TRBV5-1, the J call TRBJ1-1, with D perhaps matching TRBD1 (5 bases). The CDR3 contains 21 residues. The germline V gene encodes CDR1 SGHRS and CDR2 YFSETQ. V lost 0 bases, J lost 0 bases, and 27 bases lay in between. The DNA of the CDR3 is TGCGCCAGCAGCTTGGTTCCAGGAGCAGGGCTCGAGTATTTTATGAACACTGAAGCTTTCTTT. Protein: CASSLVPGAGLEYFMNTEAFF.

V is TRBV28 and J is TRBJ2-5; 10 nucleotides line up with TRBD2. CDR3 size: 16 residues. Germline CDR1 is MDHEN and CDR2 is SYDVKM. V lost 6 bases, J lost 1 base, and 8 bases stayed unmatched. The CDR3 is CASRPLAGETQETQYF. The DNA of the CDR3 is TGTGCCAGCAGGCCTCTAGCGGGGGAGACCCAAGAGACCCAGTACTTC.

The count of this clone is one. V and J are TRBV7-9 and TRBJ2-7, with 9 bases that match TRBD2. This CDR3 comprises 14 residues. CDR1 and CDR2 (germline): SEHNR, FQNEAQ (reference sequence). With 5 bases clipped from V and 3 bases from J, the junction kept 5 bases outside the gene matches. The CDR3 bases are TGTGCCAGCAGCGCCAGCGGGGGGTACTACGAGCAGTACTTC. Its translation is CASSASGGYYEQYF.

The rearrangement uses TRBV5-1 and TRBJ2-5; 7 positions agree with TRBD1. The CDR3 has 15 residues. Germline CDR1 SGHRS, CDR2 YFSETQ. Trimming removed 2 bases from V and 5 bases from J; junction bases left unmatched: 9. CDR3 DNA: TGCGCCAGCAGCTTCGGGACAGCAACAACGGAGACCCAGTACTTC. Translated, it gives CASSFGTATTETQYF.

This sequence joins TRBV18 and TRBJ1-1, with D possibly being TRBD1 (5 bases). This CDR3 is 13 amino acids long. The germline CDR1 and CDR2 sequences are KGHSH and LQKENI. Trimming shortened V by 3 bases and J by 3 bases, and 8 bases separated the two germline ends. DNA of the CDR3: TGTGCCAGCTCACCGGGACCGGACACTGAAGCTTTCTTT. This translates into CASSPGPDTEAFF.

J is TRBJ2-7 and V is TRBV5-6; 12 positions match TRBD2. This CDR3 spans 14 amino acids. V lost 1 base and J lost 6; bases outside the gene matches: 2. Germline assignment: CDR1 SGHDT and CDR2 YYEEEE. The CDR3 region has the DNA TGTGCCAGCAGCTTGATGGGACTAGCGGGCGAGCAGTACTTC. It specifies CASSLMGLAGEQYF.

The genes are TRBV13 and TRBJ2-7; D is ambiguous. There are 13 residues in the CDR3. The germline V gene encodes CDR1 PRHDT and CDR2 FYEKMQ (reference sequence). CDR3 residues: CAFRVQRSYEQYF. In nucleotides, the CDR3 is TGTGCATTCCGGGTACAAAGGTCCTACGAGCAGTACTTC.

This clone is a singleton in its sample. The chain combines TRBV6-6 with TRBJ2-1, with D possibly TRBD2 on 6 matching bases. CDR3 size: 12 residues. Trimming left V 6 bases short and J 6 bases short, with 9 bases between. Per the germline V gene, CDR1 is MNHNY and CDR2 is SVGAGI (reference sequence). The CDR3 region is CASSPGGNEQFF. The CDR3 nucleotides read TGTGCCAGCAGCCCCGGGGGCAATGAGCAGTTCTTC.

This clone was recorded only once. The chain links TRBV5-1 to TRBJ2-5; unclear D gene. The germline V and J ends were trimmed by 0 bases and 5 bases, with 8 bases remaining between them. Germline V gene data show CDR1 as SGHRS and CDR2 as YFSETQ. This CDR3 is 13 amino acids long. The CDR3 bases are TGCGCCAGCAGCTTGGAGGGTATGGAGACCCAGTACTTC. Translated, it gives CASSLEGMETQYF.